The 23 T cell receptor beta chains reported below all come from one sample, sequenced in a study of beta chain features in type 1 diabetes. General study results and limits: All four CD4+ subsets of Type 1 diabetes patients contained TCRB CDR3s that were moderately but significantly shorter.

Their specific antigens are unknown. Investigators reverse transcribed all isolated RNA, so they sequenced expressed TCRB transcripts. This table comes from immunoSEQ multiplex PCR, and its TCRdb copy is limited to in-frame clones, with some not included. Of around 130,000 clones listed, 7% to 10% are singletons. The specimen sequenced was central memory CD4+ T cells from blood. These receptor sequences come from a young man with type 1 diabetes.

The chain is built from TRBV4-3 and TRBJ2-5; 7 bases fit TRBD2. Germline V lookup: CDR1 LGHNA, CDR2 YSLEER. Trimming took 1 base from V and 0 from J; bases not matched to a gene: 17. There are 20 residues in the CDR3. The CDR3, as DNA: TGCGCCAGCAGCCAAGGGCCCGTGGGGGGGGAACTAACGTACCAAGAGACCCAGTACTTC. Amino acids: CASSQGPVGGELTYQETQYF.

CDR3 nucleotide sequence: TGTGCCAGCAGTTTGCCGCTAGCGGGGGGCACAGATACGCAGTATTTT. Encoded protein: CASSLPLAGGTDTQYF. The chain links TRBV28 to TRBJ2-3, with 10 bases identical to TRBD2. Germline assignment: CDR1 MDHEN and CDR2 SYDVKM. The CDR3 sequence is 16 residues long. Unmatched junction bases numbered 4, after V lost 3 bases and J lost 1 base.

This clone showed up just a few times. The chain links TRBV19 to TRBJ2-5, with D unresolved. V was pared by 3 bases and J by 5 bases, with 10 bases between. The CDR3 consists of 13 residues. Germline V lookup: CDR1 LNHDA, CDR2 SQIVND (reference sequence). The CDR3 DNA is TGTGCCAGTAGTATGGTTCCGCGGGAGACCCAGTACTTC. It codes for CASSMVPRETQYF.

In DNA, the CDR3 is TGTGCCAGCAGCTTGGGGCAGGGGGCAAGTCAGCCCCAGCATTTT. Its translation is CASSLGQGASQPQHF. The chain links TRBV5-6 to TRBJ1-5, with 8 bases aligning to TRBD1. CDR1 and CDR2 from the germline V gene are SGHDT and YYEEEE. Losses at the gene ends were 0 bases for V and 6 bases for J; bases not matched to a gene: 5. CDR3 length: 15 residues.

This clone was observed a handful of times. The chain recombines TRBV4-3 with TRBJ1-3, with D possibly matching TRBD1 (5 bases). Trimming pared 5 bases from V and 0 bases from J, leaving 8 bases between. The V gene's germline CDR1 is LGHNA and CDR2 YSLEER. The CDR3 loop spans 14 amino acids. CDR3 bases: TGCGCCAGCAGCGCGGGGGGCTCTGGAAACACCATATATTTT. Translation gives CASSAGGSGNTIYF.

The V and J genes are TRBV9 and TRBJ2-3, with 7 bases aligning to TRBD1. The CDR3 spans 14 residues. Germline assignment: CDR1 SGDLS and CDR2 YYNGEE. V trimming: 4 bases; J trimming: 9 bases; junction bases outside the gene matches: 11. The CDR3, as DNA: TGTGCCAGCAGCCCCTCGGGACAGACGCAGACGCAGTATTTT. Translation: CASSPSGQTQTQYF.

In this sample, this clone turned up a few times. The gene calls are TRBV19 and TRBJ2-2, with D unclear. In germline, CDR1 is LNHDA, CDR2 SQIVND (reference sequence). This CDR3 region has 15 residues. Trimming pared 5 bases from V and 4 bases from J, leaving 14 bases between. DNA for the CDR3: TGTGCCAGTAGTCTCCGACTCTCTGGCACCGGGGAGCTGTTTTTT. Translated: CASSLRLSGTGELFF.

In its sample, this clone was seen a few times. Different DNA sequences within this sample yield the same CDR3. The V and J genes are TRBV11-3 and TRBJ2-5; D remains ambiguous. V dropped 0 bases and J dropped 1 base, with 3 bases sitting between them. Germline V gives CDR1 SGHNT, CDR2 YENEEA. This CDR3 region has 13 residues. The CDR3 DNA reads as TGTGCCAGCAGCTTAGAGAGCCAAGAGACCCAGTACTTC. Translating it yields CASSLESQETQYF.

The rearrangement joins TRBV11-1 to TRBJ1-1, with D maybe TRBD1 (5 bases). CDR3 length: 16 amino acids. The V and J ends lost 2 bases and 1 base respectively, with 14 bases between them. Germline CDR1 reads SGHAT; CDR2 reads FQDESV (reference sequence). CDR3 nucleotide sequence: TGTGCCAGCAGCTTAAATTCTGGGGCCGGGAACACTGAAGCTTTCTTT. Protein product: CASSLNSGAGNTEAFF.

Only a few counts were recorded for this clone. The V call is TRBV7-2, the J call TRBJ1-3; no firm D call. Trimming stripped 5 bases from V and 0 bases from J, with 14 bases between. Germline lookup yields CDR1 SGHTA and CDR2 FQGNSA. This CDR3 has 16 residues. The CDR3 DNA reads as TGTGCCAGCAGCCCAACTGGGAGCTACTCTGGAAACACCATATATTTT. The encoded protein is CASSPTGSYSGNTIYF.

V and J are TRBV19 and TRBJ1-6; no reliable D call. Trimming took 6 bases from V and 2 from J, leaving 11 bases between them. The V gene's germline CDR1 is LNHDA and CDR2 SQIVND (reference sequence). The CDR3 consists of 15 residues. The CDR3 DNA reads TGTGCCAGTAGATCGGGGTCCGCCTATAATTCACCCCTCCACTTT. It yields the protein CASRSGSAYNSPLHF.

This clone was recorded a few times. The CDR3 is CASNFIGGGRTGELFF. CDR3 sequence (DNA): TGTGCCAGCAACTTCATCGGGGGGGGGCGAACCGGGGAGCTGTTTTTT. The chain carries TRBV7-9 and TRBJ2-2; 8 bases are a match to TRBD2. CDR3 size: 16 residues. Germline CDR1 is SEHNR and CDR2 is FQNEAQ (reference sequence). V was clipped by 7 bases and J by 5 bases; unmatched bases: 12. The full variable domain, rest sourced from reference TRBV7-9 and TRBJ2-2, is DTGVSQNPRHKITKRGQNVTFRCDPISEHNRLYWYRQTLGQGPEFLTYFQNEAQLEKSRLLSDRFSAERPKGSFSTLEIQRTEQGDSAMYLCASNFIGGGRTGELFFGEGSRLTVL.

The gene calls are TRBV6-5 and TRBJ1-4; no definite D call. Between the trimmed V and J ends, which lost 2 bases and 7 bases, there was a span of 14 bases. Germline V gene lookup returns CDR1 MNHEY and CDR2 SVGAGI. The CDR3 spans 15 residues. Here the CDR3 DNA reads TGTGCCAGCAGTTACAGGCGGCAAGGAAGTGAAAAACTGTTTTTT. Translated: CASSYRRQGSEKLFF.

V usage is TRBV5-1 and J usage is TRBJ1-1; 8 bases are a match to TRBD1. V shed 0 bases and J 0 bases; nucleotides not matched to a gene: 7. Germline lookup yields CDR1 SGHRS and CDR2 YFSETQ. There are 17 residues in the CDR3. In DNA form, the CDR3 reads TGCGCCAGCAGCTTGGCCGGGACAGGTTTTATGAACACTGAAGCTTTCTTT. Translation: CASSLAGTGFMNTEAFF.

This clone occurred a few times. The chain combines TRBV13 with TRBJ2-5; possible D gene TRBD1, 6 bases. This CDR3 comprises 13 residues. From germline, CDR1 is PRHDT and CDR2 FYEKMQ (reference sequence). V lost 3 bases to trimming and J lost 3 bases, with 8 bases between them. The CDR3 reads CASSLNREETQYF. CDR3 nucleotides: TGTGCCAGCAGCTTGAACAGGGAAGAGACCCAGTACTTC.

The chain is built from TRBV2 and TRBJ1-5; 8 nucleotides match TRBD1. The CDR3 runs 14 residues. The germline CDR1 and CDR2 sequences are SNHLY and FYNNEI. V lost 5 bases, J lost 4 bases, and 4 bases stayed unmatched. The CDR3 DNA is TGTGCCAGCAGTCAGGGGGCCTATAATCAGCCCCAGCATTTT. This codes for CASSQGAYNQPQHF.

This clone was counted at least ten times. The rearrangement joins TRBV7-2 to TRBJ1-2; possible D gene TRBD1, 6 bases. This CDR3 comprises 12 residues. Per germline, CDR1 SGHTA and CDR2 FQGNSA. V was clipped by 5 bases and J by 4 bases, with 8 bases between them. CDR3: CASSKQGYGYTF. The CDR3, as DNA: TGTGCCAGCAGCAAACAGGGCTATGGCTACACCTTC.

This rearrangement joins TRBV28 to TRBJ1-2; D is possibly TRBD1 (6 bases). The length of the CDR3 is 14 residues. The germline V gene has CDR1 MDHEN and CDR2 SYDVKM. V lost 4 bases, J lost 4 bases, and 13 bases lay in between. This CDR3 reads CASSSPRGAYGYTF. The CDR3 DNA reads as TGTGCCAGCAGTTCCCCGCGGGGGGCCTATGGCTACACCTTC.

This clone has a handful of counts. The CDR3: CASSLAPVADTQYF. The CDR3 bases are TGCGCCAGCAGCTTGGCTCCCGTAGCAGATACGCAGTATTTT. The V and J genes are TRBV5-1 and TRBJ2-3; no clear D. Germline CDR1 reads SGHRS; CDR2 reads YFSETQ. Trimming left V 0 bases short and J 4 bases short, with 9 bases between. This CDR3 contains 14 residues.

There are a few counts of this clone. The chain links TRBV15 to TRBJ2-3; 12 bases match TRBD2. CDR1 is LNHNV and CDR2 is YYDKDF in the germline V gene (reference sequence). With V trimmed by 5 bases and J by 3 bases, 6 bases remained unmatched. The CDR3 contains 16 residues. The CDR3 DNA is TGTGCCACCAGCTATCGACTAGCGGGGGTTACAGATACGCAGTATTTT. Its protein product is CATSYRLAGVTDTQYF.

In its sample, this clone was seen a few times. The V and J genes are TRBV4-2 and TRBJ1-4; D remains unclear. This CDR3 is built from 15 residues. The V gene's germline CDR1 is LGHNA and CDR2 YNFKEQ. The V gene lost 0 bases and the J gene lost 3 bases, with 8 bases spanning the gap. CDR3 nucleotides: TGTGCCAGCAGCCAAGAGCGGCAGCCTAATGAAAAACTGTTTTTT. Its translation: CASSQERQPNEKLFF.

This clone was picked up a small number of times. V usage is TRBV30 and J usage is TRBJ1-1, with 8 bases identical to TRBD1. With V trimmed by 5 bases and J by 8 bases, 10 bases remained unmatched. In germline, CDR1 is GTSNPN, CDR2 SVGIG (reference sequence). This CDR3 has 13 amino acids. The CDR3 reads CAWDQNGQGEAFF. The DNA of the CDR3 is TGTGCCTGGGATCAAAACGGACAGGGAGAAGCTTTCTTT.

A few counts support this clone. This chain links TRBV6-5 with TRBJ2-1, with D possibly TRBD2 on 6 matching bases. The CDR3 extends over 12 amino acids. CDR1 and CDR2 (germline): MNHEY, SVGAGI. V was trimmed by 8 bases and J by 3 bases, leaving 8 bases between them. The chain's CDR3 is CASWGDYNEQFF. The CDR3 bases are TGTGCCAGCTGGGGGGACTACAATGAGCAGTTCTTC.